Below, 9 T cell receptor beta chains from the same sample are listed, as sequenced in a study of human T cells and chemical hapten exposure (dated by TCRdb to the early 2020s). Receptor libraries were prepared by 5' RACE. Sequencing was performed on an Illumina MiSeq. TCRdb cleaned the public reads at Q25 with fastp, built clones with MiXCR and kept in-frame beta chains. Each entry is one CDR3 protein sequence, shown with its most common DNA and genes. The sample has more than 75,000 distinct CDR3 sequences on record, 15% of them singletons. The top ten clonotypes cover approximately 7% of the sample. Total RNA was isolated from unfractionated whole blood collected in Tempus Blood RNA tubes. All receptors come from a female donor in good health.

This chain uses TRBV2 with TRBJ2-1, with TRBD2 identical over 8 bases. This CDR3 has 14 amino acids. The V gene end was trimmed by 6 bases and the J gene end by 9 bases; junction bases not matched to a gene: 10. CDR1 and CDR2 (germline): SNHLY, FYNNEI. This chain's CDR3 is CASSPLAGLVEQFF. CDR3 DNA: TGTGCCAGCAGCCCGCTAGCGGGTTTAGTTGAGCAGTTCTTC.

This clonotype was seen only a few times. The chain combines TRBV10-3 with TRBJ1-4; weak D call: TRBD1 (6 bases). Trimming took off 10 bases at V and 4 bases at J, with 13 bases between the two ends. The CDR3 is 13 amino acids. CDR1 and CDR2 from the germline V gene are ENHRY and SYGVKD. CDR3 coding DNA: TGTGCCACCCAAGGACAGAGTAATGAAAAACTGTTTTTT. Encoded protein: CATQGQSNEKLFF.

The chain employs TRBV6-5 and TRBJ1-2; TRBD1 aligns across 7 bases. CDR3 length: 12 amino acids. Trimming removed 6 bases from V and 3 bases from J; junction bases left unmatched: 1. CDR1 MNHEY and CDR2 SVGAGI come from the germline V gene. This chain's CDR3 is CASRGTDYGYTF. The DNA for the CDR3 is TGTGCCAGCAGGGGGACAGACTATGGCTACACCTTC.

This clonotype was found a few times. The chain employs TRBV6-2 or TRBV6-3 and TRBJ2-5; TRBD1 matches at 7 bases. The length of the CDR3 is 13 residues. The germline V gene encodes CDR1 MNHEY and CDR2 SVGEGT. J was trimmed by 6 bases and V by 4 bases; bases with no gene match: 5. CDR3: CASSSTGVQTQYF. CDR3 sequence (DNA): TGTGCCAGCAGTTCTACAGGGGTTCAGACCCAGTACTTC.

The V and J genes are TRBV11-2 and TRBJ2-5; 12 positions agree with TRBD1. Germline lookup yields CDR1 SGHAT and CDR2 FQNNGV. Losses at the gene ends were 3 bases for V and 1 base for J; bases not matched to a gene: 3. This CDR3 spans 16 amino acids. The CDR3 here is CASSFGTGGSQETQYF. CDR3 DNA: TGTGCCAGCAGCTTCGGGACAGGGGGCTCCCAAGAGACCCAGTACTTC.

This clonotype was recorded only once. The J gene is TRBJ2-3, the V gene TRBV3-1, with a tentative D call TRBD1 (5 bases). Germline values: CDR1 LGHDT, CDR2 YNNKEL (reference sequence). CDR3 length: 15 residues. Trimming left V 1 base short and J 4 bases short, with 12 bases between. CDR3 DNA sequence: TGTGCCAGCAGCCAAGGACAGTTGGTTGCAGATACGCAGTATTTT. Its translation: CASSQGQLVADTQYF.

This rearrangement joins TRBV28 to TRBJ1-1, with D unresolved. Trimming took 2 bases from V and 1 from J, leaving 11 bases between them. Germline CDR1 reads MDHEN; CDR2 reads SYDVKM. This CDR3 is built from 15 residues. The CDR3 protein is CASSLPLGRNTEAFF. The CDR3 region has the DNA TGTGCCAGCAGTTTACCCTTGGGGAGGAACACTGAAGCTTTCTTT.

This clonotype was counted between two and nine times. This chain links TRBV11-2 with TRBJ1-5; the D gene is possibly TRBD1 (5 bases). V gave up 1 base and J gave up 0 bases, with 7 bases separating them. CDR3 size: 15 residues. Germline CDR1 is SGHAT and CDR2 is FQNNGV. The CDR3 reads CASSLGGYSNQPQHF. As DNA, the CDR3 is TGTGCCAGCAGCTTAGGGGGGTATAGCAATCAGCCCCAGCATTTT. The full variable domain, rest sourced from reference TRBV11-2 and TRBJ1-5, is EAGVAQSPRYKIIEKRQSVAFWCNPISGHATLYWYQQILGQGPKLLIQFQNNGVVDDSQLPKDRFSAERLKGVDSTLKIQPAKLEDSAVYLCASSLGGYSNQPQHFGDGTRLSIL.

Regarding this clonotype: This may be a read error: a much more frequent sequence differs by one nucleotide. This CDR3 fails to terminate in the conserved phenylalanine or tryptophan, so it likely reflects a read error. CDR3 amino acids: CATSDPLLRVVNQPQHL. As DNA, the CDR3 is TGTGCCACCAGTGATCCACTTCTCAGGGTAGTCAATCAGCCCCAGCATTTA. The chain uses TRBV24-1 and TRBJ1-5; tentatively, D is TRBD1 (5 bases). This CDR3 spans 17 amino acids. Trimming shortened V by 3 bases and J by 3 bases, and 17 bases separated the two germline ends. The V gene's germline CDR1 is KGHDR and CDR2 SFDVKD.